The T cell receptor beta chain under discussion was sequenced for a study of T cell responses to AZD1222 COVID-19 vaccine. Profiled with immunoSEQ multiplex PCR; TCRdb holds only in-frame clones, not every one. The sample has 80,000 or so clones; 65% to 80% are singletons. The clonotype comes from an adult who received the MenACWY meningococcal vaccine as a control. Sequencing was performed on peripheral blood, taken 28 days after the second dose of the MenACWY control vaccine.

CDR3 DNA: TGTGCCAGCATCGACCCGGATGGGGCCTGGAGGACCCAGTACTTC. This gives the protein CASIDPDGAWRTQYF. The chain carries TRBV6-6 and TRBJ2-5, with D tentatively TRBD1 (5 bases). V lost 7 bases and J lost 7, with 22 bases in between. CDR3 size: 15 residues. CDR1 is MNHNY and CDR2 is SVGAGI in the germline V gene (reference sequence).